This TCR beta chain derives from a study of CXCR3-negative and CXCR3-positive naive CD8 T cells. As for the study in general: Roughly 140 million TRB reads were obtained in total, which works out to about 1.5 +/- 0.3 million per library.

In germline, CDR1 is SGHDT, CDR2 YYEEEE. CDR3 length: 15 amino acids. Triplicates of over 250,000 cells were sorted from each CD8+ T cell subset. Definition of naive CD8+ T cells rested on a CD45RO-CCR7+CD27+CD95- profile. All TRB cDNA libraries came from 5' RACE performed with UMI labels. TCRdb reanalyzed the 5' RACE reads and collapses them to one entry per CDR3 protein, without DNA. The table lists 150,000 or so distinct CDR3 sequences. Input material: naive CXCR3- CD8+ T cells from blood. Subset specified: CD45RO-CCR7+CD27+CD95- naive CD8+ T cells lacking CXCR3 (TNR3-). The clonotype originates from a human donor in good health. Some clones in this sample may be carry-over from other donors' samples. The V and J genes are TRBV5-6 and TRBJ2-5; the D gene TCRdb calls, TRBD2, cannot be checked with no DNA. The CDR3: CASSLVAGFQETQYF.